The rows below give T cell receptor beta chains drawn from one sample of a study of T cell repertoires in cytomegalovirus infection. TCRdb independently ran MiXCR on the reads; one entry per CDR3 protein. The data show 700,000 to 950,000 distinct CDR3 sequences, about 31% seen once. Antigens of these TCRs are unknown. Sequenced material: cultured CD8+ T cells from PBMCs, taken from culture after CMV antigen stimulation. These receptors originate from a human donor in good health (CMV status not recorded). Some clones in this sample may be carry-over from other donors' samples. CDR3s include the opening cysteine and the closing phenylalanine or tryptophan. Clone size is given for some rows only: seen once, a few or many times, or a class if the clone is expanded.

clone size,V gene,J gene,CDR3 protein
.,TRBV24-1,TRBJ2-1,CATSDGKRLDEQFF
.,TRBV20-1,TRBJ1-2,CSARDEGYGYTF
.,TRBV4-3,TRBJ2-2,CASSRGRGRAGELFF
few,TRBV4-2,TRBJ1-2,CASSQDWRLHNYGYTF
many,TRBV7-2,TRBJ1-3,CASSPWGRGTAGNTIYF
many,TRBV7-9,TRBJ1-2,CASSLGDGGLPYGYTF
.,TRBV7-9,TRBJ2-5,CASSLEAPETQYF
many,TRBV6-1,TRBJ2-7,CASSNIHRGAYEQYF
.,TRBV9,TRBJ1-6,CASSSTDIGNSPLHF
few,TRBV7-2,TRBJ1-5,CASSEPGQGAFNQPQHF
many,TRBV7-8,TRBJ2-2,CASNRENTGELFF
.,TRBV23-1,TRBJ1-3,CASTHTAPSSGNTIYF
.,TRBV14,TRBJ1-3,CASSYRQGRNTIYF
.,TRBV6-2/TRBV6-3,TRBJ2-2,CASGSREGTGELFF
.,TRBV6-5,TRBJ2-3,CASSYGDVDTQYF
few,TRBV7-9,TRBJ2-2,CASSPPMDRPTGELFF
few,TRBV27,TRBJ1-2,CASSYGTGSYHGYTF
few,TRBV12-3/TRBV12-4,TRBJ2-5,CASSPSFGGRETQYF
.,TRBV7-2,TRBJ2-2,CASSYERGETGELFF
.,TRBV18,TRBJ1-2,CASSPPEGYYDGYTF
.,TRBV28,TRBJ2-7,CASSLGDSLSYEQYF
.,TRBV12-3/TRBV12-4,TRBJ2-7,CASSLGLGHEQYF
few,TRBV7-6,TRBJ2-1,CASSPYSGDAYNEQFF
.,TRBV7-6,TRBJ1-1,CASSGAPGQGNTEAFF
once,TRBV10-3,TRBJ2-5,CAIRGTSGGTQETQYF
once,TRBV7-4,TRBJ2-1,CASSFGGGARNEQFF
few,TRBV15,TRBJ1-4,CATRQRTNEKLFF
few,TRBV15,TRBJ2-4,CATSNQDLAKNIQYF
many,TRBV7-6,TRBJ2-1,CASSLVLPGQRSYNEQFF
few,TRBV7-6,TRBJ2-7,CASSTRQGSEQYF
.,TRBV12-3/TRBV12-4,TRBJ1-1,CASSSGHPNTEAFF
.,TRBV27,TRBJ1-1,CVSTRTQGAIMNTEAFF
.,TRBV6-6,TRBJ1-5,CASSYRLGDQPQHF
few,TRBV12-3/TRBV12-4,TRBJ1-2,CASRKLDREDYGYTF
.,TRBV6-8,TRBJ1-1,CASSYTTTGSPTNTEAFF
few,TRBV9,TRBJ1-1,CASSVGRGYLNTEAFF
many,TRBV7-2,TRBJ1-2,CASSLEGVADYGYTF
.,TRBV5-1,TRBJ2-1,CASSLAETRFYNEQFF
.,TRBV29-1,TRBJ1-1,CSVGGRGVDTEAFF
.,TRBV28,TRBJ2-3,CASSLAGTSITDTQYF
few,TRBV5-1,TRBJ2-7,CASSFLTPGTGYSYEQYF
.,TRBV12-5,TRBJ1-5,CASGLVRQGHQPQHF
.,TRBV4-1,TRBJ1-6,CASSQESSSGYNSPLHF
many,TRBV7-6,TRBJ2-3,CASSPFGGGSDTQYF
many,TRBV10-3,TRBJ2-3,CAISPSTDTQYF
.,TRBV12-3/TRBV12-4,TRBJ2-7,CASSLFLGATYEQYF
.,TRBV7-9,TRBJ2-7,CASSLKGSAGGISHEQYF
.,TRBV12-3/TRBV12-4,TRBJ1-1,CASRLSLLRGGTEAFF
.,TRBV5-5,TRBJ2-5,CASSLSPGGARTQYF
many,TRBV7-2,TRBJ2-7,CASSLNRQPEQYF
.,TRBV6-2/TRBV6-3,TRBJ2-5,CASSYAASGDQETQYF
.,TRBV7-2,TRBJ1-6,CASKMVDSYNSPHHF
many,TRBV7-2,TRBJ2-2,CASSLDAGELFF
few,TRBV27,TRBJ1-2,CASSPDGTANYGYTF
.,TRBV9,TRBJ2-3,CASSVGLMDTDTQYF
few,TRBV7-6,TRBJ1-6,CASSRGQNTYNSPLHF
few,TRBV4-1,TRBJ2-7,CASSQDMDRTTPYEQYF
many,TRBV7-2,TRBJ2-3,CASSLNKWNTQYF
few,TRBV5-4,TRBJ1-6,CASSLGDTGYNSPLHF